Detailed here is one T cell receptor beta chain. Per the original data handling: By means of reference gene primer amplification, nucleated cell counts were estimated. The assay was immunoSEQ multiplex PCR, and TCRdb's table has in-frame clones only and misses some. That table is the source of V, J and clone size, and D and trimming were worked out from the DNA. The table records 46,000 or so clones, over 65% of them present only once. The sample comes from a study of blood T cell repertoires in COVID-19. Study summary: Sources were T cells, B-cell-depleted T cells, or PBMCs; the material itself was cDNA or gDNA.

The sequenced sample consisted of peripheral blood. This clonotype was obtained from a human donor in a cohort sampled during active COVID-19.

The CDR3 DNA reads TGTGCCAGTAGCCCCCTTTTTAGCGGGGCCCAAGAGACCCAGTACTTC. It specifies CASSPLFSGAQETQYF. The genes are TRBV19 and TRBJ2-5, with TRBD2 identical over 8 bases. CDR3 length equals 16 residues. V lost 6 bases to trimming and J lost 1 base; unmatched junction nucleotides: 10. CDR1 is LNHDA and CDR2 is SQIVND in the germline V gene (reference sequence).